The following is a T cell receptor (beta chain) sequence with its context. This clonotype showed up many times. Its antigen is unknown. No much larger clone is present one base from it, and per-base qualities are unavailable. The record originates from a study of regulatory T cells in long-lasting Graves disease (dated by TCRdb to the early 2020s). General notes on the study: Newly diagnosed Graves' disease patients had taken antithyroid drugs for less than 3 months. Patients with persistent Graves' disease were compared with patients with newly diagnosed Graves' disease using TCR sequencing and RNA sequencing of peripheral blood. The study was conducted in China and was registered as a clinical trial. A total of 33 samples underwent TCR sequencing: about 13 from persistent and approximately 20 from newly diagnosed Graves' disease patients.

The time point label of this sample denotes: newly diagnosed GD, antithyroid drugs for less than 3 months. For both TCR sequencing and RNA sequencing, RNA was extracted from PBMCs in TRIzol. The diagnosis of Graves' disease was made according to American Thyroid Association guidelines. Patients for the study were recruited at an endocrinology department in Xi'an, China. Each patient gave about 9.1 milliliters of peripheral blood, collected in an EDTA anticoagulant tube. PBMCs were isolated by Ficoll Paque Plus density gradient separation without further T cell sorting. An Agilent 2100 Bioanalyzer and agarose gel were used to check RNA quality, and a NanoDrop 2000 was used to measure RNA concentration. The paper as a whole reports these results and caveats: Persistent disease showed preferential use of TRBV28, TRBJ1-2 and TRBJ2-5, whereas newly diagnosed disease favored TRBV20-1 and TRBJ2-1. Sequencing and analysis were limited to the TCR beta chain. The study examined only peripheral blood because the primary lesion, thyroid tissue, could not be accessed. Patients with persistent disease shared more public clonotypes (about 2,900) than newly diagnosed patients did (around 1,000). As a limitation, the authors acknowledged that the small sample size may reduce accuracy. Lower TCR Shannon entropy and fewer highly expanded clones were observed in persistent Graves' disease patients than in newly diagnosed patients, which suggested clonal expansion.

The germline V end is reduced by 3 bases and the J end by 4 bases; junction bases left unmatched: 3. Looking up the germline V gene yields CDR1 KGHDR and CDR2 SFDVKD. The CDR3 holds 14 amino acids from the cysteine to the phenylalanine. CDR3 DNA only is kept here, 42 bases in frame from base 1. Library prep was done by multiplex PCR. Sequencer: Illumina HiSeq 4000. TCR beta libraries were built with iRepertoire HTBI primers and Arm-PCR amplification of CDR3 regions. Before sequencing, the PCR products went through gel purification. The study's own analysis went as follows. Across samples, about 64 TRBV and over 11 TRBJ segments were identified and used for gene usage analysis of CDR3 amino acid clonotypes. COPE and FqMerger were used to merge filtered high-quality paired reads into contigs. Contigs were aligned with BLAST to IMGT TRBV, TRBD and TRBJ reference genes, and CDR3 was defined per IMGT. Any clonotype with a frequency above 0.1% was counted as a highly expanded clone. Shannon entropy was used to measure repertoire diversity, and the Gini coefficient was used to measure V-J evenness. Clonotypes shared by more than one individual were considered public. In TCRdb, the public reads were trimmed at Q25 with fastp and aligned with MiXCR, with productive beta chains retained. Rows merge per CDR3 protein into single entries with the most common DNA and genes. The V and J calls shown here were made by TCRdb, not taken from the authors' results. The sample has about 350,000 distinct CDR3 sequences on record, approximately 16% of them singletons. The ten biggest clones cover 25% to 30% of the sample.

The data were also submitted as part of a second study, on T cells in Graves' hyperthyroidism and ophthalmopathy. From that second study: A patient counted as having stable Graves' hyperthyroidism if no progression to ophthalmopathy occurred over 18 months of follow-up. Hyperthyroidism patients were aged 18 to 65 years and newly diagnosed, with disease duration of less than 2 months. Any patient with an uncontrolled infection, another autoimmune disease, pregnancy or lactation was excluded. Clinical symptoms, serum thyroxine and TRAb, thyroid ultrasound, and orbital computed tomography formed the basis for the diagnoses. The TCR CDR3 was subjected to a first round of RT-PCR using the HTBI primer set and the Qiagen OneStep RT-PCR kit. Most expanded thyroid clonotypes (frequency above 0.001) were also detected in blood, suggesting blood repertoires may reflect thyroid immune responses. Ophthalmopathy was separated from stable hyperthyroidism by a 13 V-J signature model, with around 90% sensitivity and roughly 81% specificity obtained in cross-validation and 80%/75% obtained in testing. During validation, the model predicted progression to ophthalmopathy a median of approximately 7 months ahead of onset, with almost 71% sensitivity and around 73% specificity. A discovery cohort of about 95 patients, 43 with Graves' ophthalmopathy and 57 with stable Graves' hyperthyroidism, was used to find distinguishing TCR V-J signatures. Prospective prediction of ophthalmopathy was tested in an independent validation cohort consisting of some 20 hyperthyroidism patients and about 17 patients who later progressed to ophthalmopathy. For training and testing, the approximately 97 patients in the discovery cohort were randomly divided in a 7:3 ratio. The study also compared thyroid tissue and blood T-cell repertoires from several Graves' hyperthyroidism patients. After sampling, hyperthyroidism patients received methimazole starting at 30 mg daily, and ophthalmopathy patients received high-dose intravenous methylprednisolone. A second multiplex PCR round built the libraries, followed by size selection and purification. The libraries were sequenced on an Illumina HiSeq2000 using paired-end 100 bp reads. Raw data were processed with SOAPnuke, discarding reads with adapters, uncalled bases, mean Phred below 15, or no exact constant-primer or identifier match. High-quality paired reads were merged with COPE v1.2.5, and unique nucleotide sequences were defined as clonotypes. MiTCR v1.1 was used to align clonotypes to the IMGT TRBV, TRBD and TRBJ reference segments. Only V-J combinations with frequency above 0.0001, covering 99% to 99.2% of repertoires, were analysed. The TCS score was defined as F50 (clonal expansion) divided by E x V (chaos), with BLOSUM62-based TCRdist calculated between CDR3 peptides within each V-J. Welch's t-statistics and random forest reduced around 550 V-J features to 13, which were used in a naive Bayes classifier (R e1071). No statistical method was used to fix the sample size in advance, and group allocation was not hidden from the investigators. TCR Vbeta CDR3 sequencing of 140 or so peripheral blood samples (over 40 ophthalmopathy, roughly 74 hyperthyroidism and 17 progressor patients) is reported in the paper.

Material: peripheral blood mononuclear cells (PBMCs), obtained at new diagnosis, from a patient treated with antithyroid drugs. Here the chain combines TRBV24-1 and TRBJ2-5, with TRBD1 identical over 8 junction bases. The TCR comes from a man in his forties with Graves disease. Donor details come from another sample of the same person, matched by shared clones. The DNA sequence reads TGTGCCACCAGTGATGTGACAGGGGTAGAGACCCAGTACTTC. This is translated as CATSDVTGVETQYF.